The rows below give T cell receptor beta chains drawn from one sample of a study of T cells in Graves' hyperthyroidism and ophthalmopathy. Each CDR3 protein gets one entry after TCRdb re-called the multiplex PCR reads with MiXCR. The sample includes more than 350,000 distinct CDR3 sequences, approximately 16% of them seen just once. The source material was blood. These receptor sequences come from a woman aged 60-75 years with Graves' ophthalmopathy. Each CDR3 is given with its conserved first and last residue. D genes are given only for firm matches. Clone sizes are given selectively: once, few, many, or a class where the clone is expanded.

cdr3_nt: TGTGCCACCAGTGACACCTCCTCCGGGCGCGGCGATGAGCAGTACTTC; cdr3_aa: CATSDTSSGRGDEQYF; clone_size: -; d_call: -; v_call: TRBV24-1; cdr3_length: 16; j_call: TRBJ2-7
cdr3_nt: TGTGCCAGCTCACCGGGTACAGATAGCAATCAGCCCCAGCATTTT; cdr3_aa: CASSPGTDSNQPQHF; clone_size: many; d_call: -; v_call: TRBV18; cdr3_length: 15; j_call: TRBJ1-5
cdr3_nt: TGCAGTGCCCCCCGCCGGGGGGGGCTTGGCAATCAGCCCCAGCATTTT; cdr3_aa: CSAPRRGGLGNQPQHF; clone_size: few; d_call: -; v_call: TRBV20-1; cdr3_length: 16; j_call: TRBJ1-5
cdr3_nt: TGTGCCAGCAGCCCGATGAGCGGGAGAGTATCCTACAATGAGCAGTTCTTC; cdr3_aa: CASSPMSGRVSYNEQFF; clone_size: many; d_call: TRBD2; v_call: TRBV28; cdr3_length: 17; j_call: TRBJ2-1
cdr3_nt: TGCGCCAGCAGCCAAGATCTGGCAGGGAGTCAGCCCCAGCATTTT; cdr3_aa: CASSQDLAGSQPQHF; clone_size: -; d_call: -; v_call: TRBV4-1; cdr3_length: 15; j_call: TRBJ1-5
cdr3_nt: TGCAGTGCTAGAGCTCCCGGGACTAGCGGGAGTAATGAGCAGTTCTTC; cdr3_aa: CSARAPGTSGSNEQFF; clone_size: -; d_call: TRBD2; v_call: TRBV20-1; cdr3_length: 16; j_call: TRBJ2-1
cdr3_nt: TGCGCCAGCAGCCGAGAAGGCGGGAACCAGCCCCAGCATTTT; cdr3_aa: CASSREGGNQPQHF; clone_size: -; d_call: -; v_call: TRBV4-1; cdr3_length: 14; j_call: TRBJ1-5
cdr3_nt: TGTGCCACCAGTGATGGACTTCGCGACGGTTCACCCCTCCACTTT; cdr3_aa: CATSDGLRDGSPLHF; clone_size: many; d_call: -; v_call: TRBV24-1; cdr3_length: 15; j_call: TRBJ1-6
cdr3_nt: TGTGCCAGCAGCGAGGGACAGGGGATTGAAAAACTGTTTTTT; cdr3_aa: CASSEGQGIEKLFF; clone_size: few; d_call: TRBD1; v_call: TRBV5-8; cdr3_length: 14; j_call: TRBJ1-4
cdr3_nt: TGCAGTGCTAGCTCCTCAACTAGCGGGAGTAGATACGAGCAGTACTTC; cdr3_aa: CSASSSTSGSRYEQYF; clone_size: few; d_call: TRBD2; v_call: TRBV20-1; cdr3_length: 16; j_call: TRBJ2-7
cdr3_nt: TGCAGTGCTAGGGGACCGGGACAGGAGCCCTACGAGCAGTACTTC; cdr3_aa: CSARGPGQEPYEQYF; clone_size: -; d_call: TRBD1; v_call: TRBV20-1; cdr3_length: 15; j_call: TRBJ2-7
cdr3_nt: TGTGCCAGCAGTTTACTAGCGGGACCAACCGGGGAGCTGTTTTTT; cdr3_aa: CASSLLAGPTGELFF; clone_size: many; d_call: TRBD2; v_call: TRBV12-3/TRBV12-4; cdr3_length: 15; j_call: TRBJ2-2
cdr3_nt: TGTGCTAGTGGTTGGACTATGAGGCCCGGGGAGCTGTTTTTT; cdr3_aa: CASGWTMRPGELFF; clone_size: many; d_call: -; v_call: TRBV12-5; cdr3_length: 14; j_call: TRBJ2-2
cdr3_nt: TGTGCCAGCAGCCCGCCGGTGGCAGGTACAAGCACAGATACGCAGTATTTT; cdr3_aa: CASSPPVAGTSTDTQYF; clone_size: many; d_call: -; v_call: TRBV7-9; cdr3_length: 17; j_call: TRBJ2-3
cdr3_nt: TGTGCCAGCAGACCCGGGACAGGGGGCGCGGAGACCCAGTACTTC; cdr3_aa: CASRPGTGGAETQYF; clone_size: few; d_call: TRBD1; v_call: TRBV27; cdr3_length: 15; j_call: TRBJ2-5
cdr3_nt: TGTGCCAGCAGCCTCCCGGGACAGGGTTTAGGGGAGCAGTTCTTC; cdr3_aa: CASSLPGQGLGEQFF; clone_size: many; d_call: TRBD1; v_call: TRBV7-2; cdr3_length: 15; j_call: TRBJ2-1
cdr3_nt: TGTGCCAGCAGTCCCCCCCGGGACAGGGGGCTGTACGAGCAGTACTTC; cdr3_aa: CASSPPRDRGLYEQYF; clone_size: many; d_call: TRBD1; v_call: TRBV12-3/TRBV12-4; cdr3_length: 16; j_call: TRBJ2-7
cdr3_nt: TGCGCCAGCAGTGAAACAGGGGCCCCTTACAATGAGCAGTTCTTC; cdr3_aa: CASSETGAPYNEQFF; clone_size: many; d_call: TRBD1; v_call: TRBV10-1; cdr3_length: 15; j_call: TRBJ2-1
cdr3_nt: TGTGCCAGCAGCGTACTAGCGGAGGGGGGCGGCACCGGGGAGCTGTTTTTT; cdr3_aa: CASSVLAEGGGTGELFF; clone_size: -; d_call: TRBD2; v_call: TRBV5-5; cdr3_length: 17; j_call: TRBJ2-2
cdr3_nt: TGTGCCAGTAGCCCGGGACTAGCGGGAGGCCACGAGCAGTACTTC; cdr3_aa: CASSPGLAGGHEQYF; clone_size: -; d_call: TRBD2; v_call: TRBV19; cdr3_length: 15; j_call: TRBJ2-7
cdr3_nt: TGTGCCAGCAGTTCCCGAGCGGGAGGCTACTACGAGCAGTACTTC; cdr3_aa: CASSSRAGGYYEQYF; clone_size: many; d_call: TRBD2; v_call: TRBV27; cdr3_length: 15; j_call: TRBJ2-7
cdr3_nt: TGTGCCAGCAGTTGGGAAGGGGCCCAGAACGAGCAGTACTTC; cdr3_aa: CASSWEGAQNEQYF; clone_size: many; d_call: -; v_call: TRBV27; cdr3_length: 14; j_call: TRBJ2-7
cdr3_nt: TGTGCCAGTTTGACTAGCGCCAGCACAGATACGCAGTATTTT; cdr3_aa: CASLTSASTDTQYF; clone_size: many; d_call: TRBD2; v_call: TRBV2; cdr3_length: 14; j_call: TRBJ2-3
cdr3_nt: TGCAGTGCCCCAACTCGGGACATCACAGATACGCAGTATTTT; cdr3_aa: CSAPTRDITDTQYF; clone_size: many; d_call: -; v_call: TRBV20-1; cdr3_length: 14; j_call: TRBJ2-3
cdr3_nt: TGTGCCAGCAGCTTAGAACGGGGACAGAGCTCCTACGAGCAGTACTTC; cdr3_aa: CASSLERGQSSYEQYF; clone_size: -; d_call: TRBD1; v_call: TRBV11-1; cdr3_length: 16; j_call: TRBJ2-7
cdr3_nt: TGCAGTGCCCCGTCCACTAGCGGGATATACAATGAGCAGTTCTTC; cdr3_aa: CSAPSTSGIYNEQFF; clone_size: -; d_call: TRBD2; v_call: TRBV20-1; cdr3_length: 15; j_call: TRBJ2-1
cdr3_nt: TGTGCCAGCAGCCGAACTAGCGCCTACGAGCAGTACTTC; cdr3_aa: CASSRTSAYEQYF; clone_size: few; d_call: TRBD2; v_call: TRBV12-3/TRBV12-4; cdr3_length: 13; j_call: TRBJ2-7
cdr3_nt: TGTGCCACCAGTGGGGCAGGGGGGTTCAATGAGCAGTTCTTC; cdr3_aa: CATSGAGGFNEQFF; clone_size: few; d_call: -; v_call: TRBV24-1; cdr3_length: 14; j_call: TRBJ2-1
cdr3_nt: TGTGCCAGCAGTTCCCCGGGTTCTAGCTCCTACGAGCAGTACTTC; cdr3_aa: CASSSPGSSSYEQYF; clone_size: many; d_call: -; v_call: TRBV28; cdr3_length: 15; j_call: TRBJ2-7
cdr3_nt: TGTGCCAGCAGCTTAATAGCGGGGGGCCTACAGAACACCGGGGAGCTGTTTTTT; cdr3_aa: CASSLIAGGLQNTGELFF; clone_size: -; d_call: TRBD2; v_call: TRBV11-2; cdr3_length: 18; j_call: TRBJ2-2
cdr3_nt: TGTGCCAGCAGCCGAACAGGGCTCTCCTACGGGCAGTACTTC; cdr3_aa: CASSRTGLSYGQYF; clone_size: -; d_call: -; v_call: TRBV28; cdr3_length: 14; j_call: TRBJ2-7
cdr3_nt: TGTGCCAGCAGTTTATCCGGGACAGGGGGCAGGGGCTACACCTTC; cdr3_aa: CASSLSGTGGRGYTF; clone_size: many; d_call: TRBD1; v_call: TRBV27; cdr3_length: 15; j_call: TRBJ1-2
cdr3_nt: TGTGCCAGCAGCCCTGCTAGCGGGAGTTCCTCAGATACGCAGTATTTT; cdr3_aa: CASSPASGSSSDTQYF; clone_size: many; d_call: TRBD2; v_call: TRBV11-3; cdr3_length: 16; j_call: TRBJ2-3
cdr3_nt: TGTGCCAGCAGCGCACAGGGCCTTGAGCAGTTCTTC; cdr3_aa: CASSAQGLEQFF; clone_size: many; d_call: -; v_call: TRBV9; cdr3_length: 12; j_call: TRBJ2-1
cdr3_nt: TGTGCCAGCAGCTTTCCTAGCGGGGTGGCCTACGAGCAGTACTTC; cdr3_aa: CASSFPSGVAYEQYF; clone_size: -; d_call: TRBD2; v_call: TRBV7-9; cdr3_length: 15; j_call: TRBJ2-7
cdr3_nt: TGTGCCAGCAGTGAAGGTCAGCGCATGGCGCGGGAAACCTACAATGAGCAGTTCTTC; cdr3_aa: CASSEGQRMARETYNEQFF; clone_size: few; d_call: -; v_call: TRBV6-1; cdr3_length: 19; j_call: TRBJ2-1
cdr3_nt: TGTGCCAGCAGTTCTCCCTACGCTGGGCAGTACTTC; cdr3_aa: CASSSPYAGQYF; clone_size: few; d_call: -; v_call: TRBV6-1; cdr3_length: 12; j_call: TRBJ2-7
cdr3_nt: TGTGCCAGCAGTGGAAGTGGGTCAGGACGGGGGTACTTC; cdr3_aa: CASSGSGSGRGYF; clone_size: many; d_call: -; v_call: TRBV6-1; cdr3_length: 13; j_call: TRBJ2-7
cdr3_nt: TGTGCCAGCTTCCCCGGGACAGGAGCCGCAGATACGCAGTATTTT; cdr3_aa: CASFPGTGAADTQYF; clone_size: -; d_call: TRBD1; v_call: TRBV18; cdr3_length: 15; j_call: TRBJ2-3
cdr3_nt: TGCAGCGTCGGAAGGGGGGTGAACACTGAAGCTTTCTTT; cdr3_aa: CSVGRGVNTEAFF; clone_size: many; d_call: -; v_call: TRBV29-1; cdr3_length: 13; j_call: TRBJ1-1
cdr3_nt: TGTGCCAGCAGCTTAGCCGGAGCCCTAGCCAAAAACATTCAGTACTTC; cdr3_aa: CASSLAGALAKNIQYF; clone_size: many; d_call: -; v_call: TRBV11-2; cdr3_length: 16; j_call: TRBJ2-4
cdr3_nt: TGTGCCAGCAGTCCTAGCGGGGGAACCTACGAGCAGTACTTC; cdr3_aa: CASSPSGGTYEQYF; clone_size: few; d_call: TRBD2; v_call: TRBV12-3/TRBV12-4; cdr3_length: 14; j_call: TRBJ2-7
cdr3_nt: TGTGCCAGCAGTCGACTAGCGGGCGCAGATACGCAGTATTTT; cdr3_aa: CASSRLAGADTQYF; clone_size: few; d_call: TRBD2; v_call: TRBV28; cdr3_length: 14; j_call: TRBJ2-3
cdr3_nt: TGTGCCAGCAGCACCCGCGCGGGAGGGCCACACACCGGGGAGCTGTTTTTT; cdr3_aa: CASSTRAGGPHTGELFF; clone_size: few; d_call: TRBD2; v_call: TRBV3-1; cdr3_length: 17; j_call: TRBJ2-2
cdr3_nt: TGTGCCAGCAGTCGGACAGGGATTGAAAAACTGTTTTTT; cdr3_aa: CASSRTGIEKLFF; clone_size: many; d_call: TRBD1; v_call: TRBV11-2; cdr3_length: 13; j_call: TRBJ1-4
cdr3_nt: TGTGCCAGCAGCTTTCACGTCCCCTACGAGCAGTACTTC; cdr3_aa: CASSFHVPYEQYF; clone_size: -; d_call: -; v_call: TRBV7-2; cdr3_length: 13; j_call: TRBJ2-7